This TCR beta chain was sequenced for a study of blood T cell repertoires in COVID-19. From germline, CDR1 is SGHTA and CDR2 FQGTGA. Trimming left V 1 base short and J 1 base short, with 9 bases between. The CDR3 runs 15 residues. Method: immunoSEQ multiplex PCR; TCRdb's copy keeps in-frame clones and lacks some. This table has around 300,000 clones, around 90% appearing once. The gene calls are TRBV7-3 and TRBJ2-3, with TRBD1 as a possible D gene (6 bases). The sequencing sample was made of peripheral blood. The receptor was derived from a man between 18 and 29 years old with active or convalescent COVID-19. The CDR3 sequence is CASSLMGARTDTQYF. For the CDR3, the DNA is TGTGCCAGCAGCTTAATGGGGGCCCGCACAGATACGCAGTATTTT. Combining the CDR3 with reference TRBV7-3 and TRBJ2-3 gives the whole variable domain GAGVSQTPSNKVTEKGKYVELRCDPISGHTALYWYRQSLGQGPEFLIYFQGTGAADDSGLPNDRFFAVRPEGSVSTLKIQRTERGDSAVYLCASSLMGARTDTQYFGPGTRLTVL.